These T cell receptor beta chains were read from a single sample in a study of blood T cell repertoires in COVID-19. Only in-frame clones appear in the TCRdb table, and some are missing; sequencing was by immunoSEQ multiplex PCR. The sample shows some 200,000 clones, around four fifths of them seen only once. Sequencing was performed on peripheral blood. The receptors originated from a woman over 75 with active or convalescent COVID-19. Each CDR3 is given with its conserved first and last residue. A D gene is named only where the DNA matches it firmly. Where a row states a size, it is once, few, many or the class of an expanded clone; other rows omit it.

d_call	v_call	clone_size	j_call	cdr3_aa	cdr3_nt
TRBD2	TRBV5-6	NA	TRBJ2-7	CASSFGQGTSGGTYEQYF	TGTGCCAGCAGCTTCGGACAGGGAACTAGCGGGGGCACCTACGAGCAGTACTTC
TRBD1	TRBV12-3/TRBV12-4	NA	TRBJ2-1	CASSFDRVGEQFF	TGTGCCAGCAGTTTCGACAGGGTTGGTGAGCAGTTCTTC
NA	TRBV27	NA	TRBJ2-7	CASSLRAGAFSYEQYF	TGTGCCAGCAGTTTAAGGGCGGGGGCCTTTTCCTACGAGCAGTACTTC
TRBD1	TRBV5-1	few	TRBJ2-7	CASTPGGTGVPYEQYF	TGCGCCAGTACCCCCGGGGGGACAGGGGTCCCCTACGAGCAGTACTTC
NA	TRBV7-2	NA	TRBJ1-1	CASSLFGTEAFF	TGTGCCAGCAGCTTATTCGGCACTGAAGCTTTCTTT
TRBD2	TRBV30	few	TRBJ2-7	CAWRTPRGLAGGVFSYEQYF	TGTGCCTGGAGAACGCCTCGGGGCCTAGCGGGAGGGGTTTTCTCCTACGAGCAGTACTTC
TRBD2	TRBV25-1	NA	TRBJ2-1	CASSDPAGVRLNEQFF	TGTGCCAGCAGTGACCCAGCGGGGGTGCGGCTGAATGAGCAGTTCTTC
NA	TRBV12-3/TRBV12-4	NA	TRBJ2-5	CASSWGQQETQYF	TGTGCCAGCTCCTGGGGGCAGCAAGAGACCCAGTACTTC
TRBD1	TRBV28	NA	TRBJ1-4	CASRLTGGREKLFF	TGTGCCAGCAGGCTAACAGGGGGCCGGGAAAAACTGTTTTTT
TRBD1	TRBV9	once	TRBJ1-3	CASSYGTVSATIYF	TGTGCCAGCAGCTATGGGACAGTGAGTGCCACCATATATTTT
TRBD2	TRBV4-2	NA	TRBJ2-5	CASSQDRTSVETQYF	TGTGCCAGCAGCCAAGATCGGACTAGCGTGGAGACCCAGTACTTC
TRBD2	TRBV5-1	once	TRBJ2-1	CASRTSGSYNEQFF	TGCGCCAGCCGGACTAGCGGGAGCTACAATGAGCAGTTCTTC
NA	TRBV7-2	NA	TRBJ1-1	CASTRIRGPGFTGDTEAFF	TGTGCCAGCACGAGAATCAGGGGCCCGGGCTTCACTGGGGACACTGAAGCTTTCTTT
TRBD1	TRBV5-6	NA	TRBJ2-1	CASSLTGDEQFF	TGTGCCAGCAGCCTAACAGGGGATGAGCAGTTCTTC
NA	TRBV7-9	NA	TRBJ1-1	CASHSVLEAFF	TGTGCCAGCCACTCGGTCCTTGAAGCTTTCTTT
NA	TRBV7-8	NA	TRBJ2-5	CASSLSTTRQETQYF	TGTGCCAGCAGCTTATCTACGACTAGGCAGGAGACCCAGTACTTC
NA	TRBV19	NA	TRBJ2-7	CASSRDTGREQYF	TGTGCCAGTAGTAGGGACACGGGGCGCGAGCAGTACTTC
NA	TRBV7-3	NA	TRBJ2-3	CASSQRGQSTDTQYF	TGTGCCAGCAGCCAACGCGGACAGTCCACAGATACGCAGTATTTT
NA	TRBV5-1	NA	TRBJ2-7	CASSPEGRSYEQYF	TGCGCCAGCAGCCCAGAGGGCAGATCCTACGAGCAGTACTTC
NA	TRBV7-9	NA	TRBJ2-7	CASSLVYGEQYF	TGTGCCAGCAGCCTAGTCTACGGCGAGCAGTACTTC
NA	TRBV2	NA	TRBJ2-7	CATGGGLSSYEQYF	TGTGCTACTGGTGGCGGGCTGTCATCCTACGAGCAGTACTTC
TRBD2	TRBV7-2	NA	TRBJ2-7	CASSLIAGAWNEQYF	TGTGCCAGCAGCCTGATAGCGGGAGCGTGGAACGAGCAGTACTTC
NA	TRBV18	NA	TRBJ2-3	CASSQGGGDTQYF	TGTGCCAGCTCCCAGGGCGGCGGAGATACGCAGTATTTT
NA	TRBV5-1	NA	TRBJ2-1	CASSLDGRGGNEQFF	TGCGCCAGCAGCTTGGATGGCAGGGGCGGCAATGAGCAGTTCTTC